This TCR beta chain is drawn from a study of human T cells and chemical hapten exposure. Study-wide background: Upper inner arm skin measuring around 2 cm by around 2 cm received 2% DPC for sensitization.

Using its own MiXCR run on the RACE reads, TCRdb lists one record per CDR3 protein. The data show around 99,000 distinct CDR3 sequences, roughly 9.6% seen once. Noted time point: patch test 2, 6 weeks after DPC sensitization. Noted treatment: therapeutic diphenylcyclopropenone sensitization with weekly scalp DPC. The clonotype comes from a man aged 40-50 years with alopecia areata. Some clones in this sample may be carry-over from other donors' samples. The material was whole blood, obtained in connection with sensitization to the hapten diphenylcyclopropenone (DPC).

This CDR3 reads CSVVDASLTYEQYF. The CDR3 nucleotides are TGCAGCGTTGTTGACGCCAGTTTGACCTACGAGCAGTACTTC. The chain combines TRBV29-1 with TRBJ2-7; D gene unclear. This CDR3 is built from 14 residues. Between the trimmed V and J ends, which lost 4 bases and 2 bases, there was a span of 15 bases. Germline CDR1 is SQVTM and CDR2 is ANQGSEA.